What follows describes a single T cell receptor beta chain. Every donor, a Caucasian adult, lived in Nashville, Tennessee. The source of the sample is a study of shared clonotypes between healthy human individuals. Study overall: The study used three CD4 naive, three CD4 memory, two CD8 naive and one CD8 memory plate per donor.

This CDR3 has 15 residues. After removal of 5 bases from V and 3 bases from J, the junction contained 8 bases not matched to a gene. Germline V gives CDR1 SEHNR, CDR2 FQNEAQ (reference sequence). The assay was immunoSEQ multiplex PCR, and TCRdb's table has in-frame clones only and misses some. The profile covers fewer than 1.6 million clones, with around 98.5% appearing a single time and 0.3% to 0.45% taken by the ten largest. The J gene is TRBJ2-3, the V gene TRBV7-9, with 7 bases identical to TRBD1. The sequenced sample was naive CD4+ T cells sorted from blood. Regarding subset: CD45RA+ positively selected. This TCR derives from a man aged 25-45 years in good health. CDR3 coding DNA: TGTGCCAGCAGCCCCTGGGACAGACGGACAGATACGCAGTATTTT. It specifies CASSPWDRRTDTQYF.